This is a list of T cell receptor beta chains from one sample in a study of T cells in localized non-small cell lung cancer. The protocol was immunoSEQ multiplex PCR, while the TCRdb copy is restricted to in-frame clones and leaves out a portion. Among approximately 2,700 clones listed, over 25% were seen once. The sample consisted of lung tumor tissue, taken before any cancer treatment. The source is a man between 40 and 69 years old with stage II squamous cell lung carcinoma. Both conserved end residues are part of each CDR3.

j_call v_call cdr3_aa
TRBJ2-7 TRBV7-5 CASSLGGSGVYEQYF
TRBJ1-3 TRBV19 CASSPPRGGSGNTIYF
TRBJ1-1 TRBV5-1 CASSAVYRGTEAFF
TRBJ2-1 TRBV10-2 CASRLAGVNEQFF
TRBJ2-3 TRBV6-8 CATRGQGVDTQYF
TRBJ2-1 TRBV19 CASSISQMDNEQFF
TRBJ1-3 TRBV19 CATSAQSVSGNTIYF
TRBJ1-3 TRBV18 CASSEIVGDSARNTIYF
TRBJ2-3 TRBV6-8 CASSFGGGTSTDTQYF
TRBJ2-3 TRBV2 CASSVGTSSATSTDTQYF
TRBJ2-2 TRBV9 CASSVGTERTGELFF
TRBJ1-3 TRBV25-1 CASSARTGFRGNTIYF
TRBJ2-7 TRBV29-1 CSVEIEGYEQYF
TRBJ1-1 TRBV6-8 CASSFGQGGTEAFF
TRBJ1-3 TRBV29-1 CSVEDPTARHDTIYF
TRBJ1-3 TRBV9 CASSVEPGISGNTIYF